This TCR beta chain is drawn from a study of blood T cells in healthy people across ages. A J-beta primer mix and a sample-barcoded 5' primer were used in a second PCR of roughly 6 to 11 cycles. TCRdb independently ran MiXCR on the 5' RACE reads; one entry per CDR3 protein. Counted here are approximately 960,000 distinct CDR3 sequences, almost 30% occurring once; the ten biggest clones make up roughly 10%. The ends were cut back, 1 base at V and 3 bases at J, with 15 bases in the middle. The CDR3 has 16 amino acids. Each sample used at least 6 million PBMCs. This sample was also put to use in a study of T cells of mothers and their children.

The specimen sequenced was blood. This rearrangement joins TRBV12-3 or TRBV12-4 to TRBJ2-5; tentatively, D is TRBD1 or TRBD2 (6 bases each). The receptor's source is a woman aged 40 to 50 in good health. CDR3 DNA: TGTGCCAGCAGTTTAGTGGGGGGCGGCGGTGAAGAGACCCAGTACTTC. Encoded protein: CASSLVGGGGEETQYF.